The 10 T cell receptor beta chains in this list originate from one sample, sequenced in a study of blood T cell repertoires in COVID-19 (dated by TCRdb to the early 2020s). Library prep was done by the immunoSEQ multiplex PCR assay. TCRdb mirrors the immuneACCESS table, restricted to in-frame sequences. Some clones are absent from its copies; in checked studies, under half trace to an unresolved V gene, and the reason for the others is unknown. Across this sample there are roughly 130,000 clones, with around 84% seen only once. The ten largest clonotypes hold about 8.1% of the sample. Sequencing was carried out using peripheral blood. The receptors stem from a man aged 25-45 years with COVID-19, enrolled during active disease.

The CDR3 DNA reads as TGTGCCAGCAGCTTAGAGGCTAGCGGAAACAATGAGCAGTTCTTC. Encoded protein: CASSLEASGNNEQFF. V is TRBV7-8 and J is TRBJ2-1, with TRBD2 matching over 7 bases. This CDR3 spans 15 amino acids. The V and J ends lost 1 base and 5 bases, in that order; junction bases with no gene match: 5. Germline-derived CDR1 and CDR2 are SGHVS and FQNEAQ.

This chain connects TRBV19 to TRBJ1-3, with a weak D call TRBD1 (6 bases). Trimming stripped 6 bases from V and 0 bases from J, with 15 bases between. CDR1 and CDR2 from the germline V gene are LNHDA and SQIVND (reference sequence). The CDR3 loop spans 16 amino acids. CDR3 nucleotides: TGTGCCAGTAGCCGGGACACCTACTACTCTGGAAACACCATATATTTT. Translation gives CASSRDTYYSGNTIYF.

V gene TRBV19 combines with J gene TRBJ1-6; D call uncertain. This CDR3 has 13 amino acids. V was clipped by 10 bases and J by 5 bases, with 12 bases between them. The germline gives CDR1 LNHDA, CDR2 SQIVND (reference sequence). In DNA form, the CDR3 reads TGTGCCACCGGAGCAGCCGATAATTCACCCCTCCACTTT. It specifies CATGAADNSPLHF.

The chain carries TRBV28 and TRBJ1-1, with D tentatively TRBD1 (6 bases). The germline V gene has CDR1 MDHEN and CDR2 SYDVKM. With 0 bases removed from V and 1 base from J, the gap between germline ends came to 6 bases. The CDR3 runs to 14 residues. CDR3 in DNA: TGTGCCAGCAGTTTATGGGGGGCGAACACTGAAGCTTTCTTT. Protein sequence: CASSLWGANTEAFF.

This clone was detected a few times. The chain combines TRBV5-6 with TRBJ2-2; a weak D match, TRBD1 (5 bases). Between the trimmed V and J ends, which lost 0 bases and 4 bases, there was a span of 7 bases. Germline-derived CDR1 and CDR2 are SGHDT and YYEEEE. The CDR3 has 14 amino acids. CDR3 in DNA: TGTGCCAGCAGCTTGGAAGGGGCCACCGGGGAGCTGTTTTTT. It yields the protein CASSLEGATGELFF.

The chain combines TRBV7-3 with TRBJ2-7, with TRBD2 matching 11 bases. Germline-derived CDR1 and CDR2 are SGHTA and FQGTGA. The V and J ends lost 5 bases and 5 bases, in that order; junction bases with no gene match: 5. CDR3 size: 14 residues. This CDR3 is CASSRSTSGDEQYF. Written as DNA, the CDR3 is TGTGCCAGCAGCCGCTCGACTAGCGGGGACGAGCAGTACTTC.

The rearrangement links TRBV4-2 to TRBJ2-2; D is perhaps TRBD2 (6 bases). The CDR3 sequence is 15 residues long. Germline-derived CDR1 and CDR2 are LGHNA and YNFKEQ. V was trimmed by 7 bases and J by 7 bases, leaving 19 bases between them. This CDR3 is CASTSEGGTGGELFF. In DNA, the CDR3 is TGTGCCAGCACCTCAGAAGGAGGGACTGGCGGGGAGCTGTTTTTT.

The chain employs TRBV24-1 and TRBJ2-3; possibly TRBD1 for D (6 bases). V was pared by 0 bases and J by 0 bases, with 15 bases between. Germline V gene data show CDR1 as KGHDR and CDR2 as SFDVKD. The CDR3 covers 18 residues. CDR3 DNA sequence: TGTGCCACCAGTGATTTGGGGGTCAGGGGACGTAGCACAGATACGCAGTATTTT. The encoded protein is CATSDLGVRGRSTDTQYF.

This clone was counted only a few times. Written as DNA, the CDR3 is TGTGCCTGGAGTGTGGCAGGGCAAACTGAAGCTTTCTTT. This codes for CAWSVAGQTEAFF. J is TRBJ1-1 and V is TRBV30; perhaps TRBD1 as D (5 bases). Germline-derived CDR1 and CDR2 are GTSNPN and SVGIG (reference sequence). V lost 0 bases and J 5 bases, leaving 10 bases between the germline ends. This CDR3 region has 13 residues. Full variable domain (remainder filled in from reference TRBV30 and TRBJ1-1): SQTIHQWPATLVQPVGSPLSLECTVEGTSNPNLYWYRQAAGRGLQLLFYSVGIGQISSEVPQNLSASRPQDRQFILSSKKLLLSDSGFYLCAWSVAGQTEAFFGQGTRLTVV.

The V call is TRBV11-2, the J call TRBJ2-7; D perhaps matches TRBD1 (5 bases). CDR1 SGHAT and CDR2 FQNNGV come from the germline V gene. This CDR3 comprises 14 residues. Trimming stripped 1 base from V and 3 bases from J, with 10 bases between. For the CDR3, the DNA is TGTGCCAGCAGCTTAGTCGCAGGGATCTACGAGCAGTACTTC. Encoded protein: CASSLVAGIYEQYF.